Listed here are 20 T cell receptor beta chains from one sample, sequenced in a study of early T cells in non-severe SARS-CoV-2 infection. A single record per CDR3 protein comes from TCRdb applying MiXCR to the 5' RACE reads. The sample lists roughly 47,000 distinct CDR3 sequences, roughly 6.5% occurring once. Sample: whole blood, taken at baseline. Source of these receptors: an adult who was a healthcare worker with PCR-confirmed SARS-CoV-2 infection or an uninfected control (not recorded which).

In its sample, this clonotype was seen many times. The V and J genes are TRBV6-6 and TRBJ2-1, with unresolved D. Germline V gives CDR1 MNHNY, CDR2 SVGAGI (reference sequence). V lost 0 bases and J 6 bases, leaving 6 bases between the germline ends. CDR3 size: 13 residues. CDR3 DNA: TGTGCCAGCAGTTACTCGATATTCAATGAGCAGTTCTTC. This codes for CASSYSIFNEQFF.

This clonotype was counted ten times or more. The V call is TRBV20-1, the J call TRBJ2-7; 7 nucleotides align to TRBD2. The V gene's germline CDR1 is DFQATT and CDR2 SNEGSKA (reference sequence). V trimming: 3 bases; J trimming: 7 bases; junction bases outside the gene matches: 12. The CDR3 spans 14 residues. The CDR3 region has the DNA TGCAGTGCTAGTGAGACTAGCCGGTCCGGGGAGCAGTACTTC. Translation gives CSASETSRSGEQYF.

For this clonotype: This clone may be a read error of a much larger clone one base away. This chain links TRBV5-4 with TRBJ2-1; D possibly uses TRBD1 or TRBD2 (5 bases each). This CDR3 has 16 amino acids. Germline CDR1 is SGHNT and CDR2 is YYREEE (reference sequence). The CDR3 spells CACSPFGDPSYNEQFF. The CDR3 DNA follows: TGTGCCTGCAGCCCGTTTGGGGACCCCTCCTACAATGAGCAGTTCTTC. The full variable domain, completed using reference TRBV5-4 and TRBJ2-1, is ETGVTQSPTHLIKTRGQQVTLRCSSQSGHNTVSWYQQALGQGPQFIFQYYREEENGRGNFPPRFSGLQFPNYSSELNVNALELDDSALYLCACSPFGDPSYNEQFFGPGTRLTVL.

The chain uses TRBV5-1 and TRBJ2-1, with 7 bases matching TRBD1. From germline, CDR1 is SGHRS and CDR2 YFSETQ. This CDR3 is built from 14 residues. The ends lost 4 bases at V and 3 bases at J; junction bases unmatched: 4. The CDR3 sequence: CASSRGQVYNEQFF. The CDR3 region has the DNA TGCGCCAGCAGCAGAGGACAGGTCTACAATGAGCAGTTCTTC.

The CDR3 protein is CSARENTEAFF. The CDR3 region has the DNA TGCAGTGCTAGGGAGAACACTGAAGCTTTCTTT. The chain combines TRBV20-1 with TRBJ1-1; no clear D. Germline V gene sequence: CDR1 DFQATT, CDR2 SNEGSKA (reference sequence). Deletions cut 3 bases from V and 1 base from J, with 3 bases between. This CDR3 comprises 11 residues.

The CDR3, as DNA: TGTGCCAGCTCACCACCGTTGGGAGGGAAGACCCAGTACTTC. Translated: CASSPPLGGKTQYF. This chain uses TRBV18 with TRBJ2-5; 7 bases line up with TRBD2. Germline lookup yields CDR1 KGHSH and CDR2 LQKENI. Trimming took 0 bases from V and 6 from J; bases not matched to a gene: 4. The CDR3 runs 14 residues.

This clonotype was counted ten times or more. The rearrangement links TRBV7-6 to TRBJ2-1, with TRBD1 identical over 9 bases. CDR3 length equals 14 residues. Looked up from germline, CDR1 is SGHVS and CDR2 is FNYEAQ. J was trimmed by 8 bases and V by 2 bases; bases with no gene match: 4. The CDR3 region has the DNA TGTGCCAGCAGCTTATTACAGGGGGCCGATGAGCAGTTCTTC. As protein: CASSLLQGADEQFF. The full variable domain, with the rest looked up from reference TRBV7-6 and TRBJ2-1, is GAGVSQSPRYKVTKRGQDVALRCDPISGHVSLYWYRQALGQGPEFLTYFNYEAQQDKSGLPNDRFSAERPEGSISTLTIQRTEQRDSAMYRCASSLLQGADEQFFGPGTRLTVL.

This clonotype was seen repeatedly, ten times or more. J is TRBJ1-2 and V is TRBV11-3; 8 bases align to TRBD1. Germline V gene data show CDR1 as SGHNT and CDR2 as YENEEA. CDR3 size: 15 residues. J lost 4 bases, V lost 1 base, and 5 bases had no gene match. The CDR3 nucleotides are TGTGCCAGCAGCTTAGCAGAAGGGACAGGCTATGGCTACACCTTC. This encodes CASSLAEGTGYGYTF.

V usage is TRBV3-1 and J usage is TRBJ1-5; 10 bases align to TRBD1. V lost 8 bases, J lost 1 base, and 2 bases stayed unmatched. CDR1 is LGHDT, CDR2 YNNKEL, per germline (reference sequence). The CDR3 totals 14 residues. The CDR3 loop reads CASGDRGSNQPQHF. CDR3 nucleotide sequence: TGTGCCAGCGGGGACAGGGGAAGCAATCAGCCCCAGCATTTT. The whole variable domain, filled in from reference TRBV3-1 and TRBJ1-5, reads DTAVSQTPKYLVTQMGNDKSIKCEQNLGHDTMYWYKQDSKKFLKIMFSYNNKELIINETVPNRFSPKSPDKAHLNLHINSLELGDSAVYFCASGDRGSNQPQHFGDGTRLSIL.

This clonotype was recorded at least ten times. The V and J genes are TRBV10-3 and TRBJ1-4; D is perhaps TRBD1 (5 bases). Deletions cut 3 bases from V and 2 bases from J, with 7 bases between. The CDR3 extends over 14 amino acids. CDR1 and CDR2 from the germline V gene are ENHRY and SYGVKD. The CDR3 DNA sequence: TGTGCCATCAGTGACAGGGCGACTAATGAAAAACTGTTTTTT. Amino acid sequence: CAISDRATNEKLFF.

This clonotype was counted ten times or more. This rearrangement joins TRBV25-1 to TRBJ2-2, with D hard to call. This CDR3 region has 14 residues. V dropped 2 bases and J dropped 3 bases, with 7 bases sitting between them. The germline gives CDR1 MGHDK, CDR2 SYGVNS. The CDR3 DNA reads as TGTGCCAGCAGTGAAGGTGGGGACACCGGGGAGCTGTTTTTT. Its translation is CASSEGGDTGELFF.

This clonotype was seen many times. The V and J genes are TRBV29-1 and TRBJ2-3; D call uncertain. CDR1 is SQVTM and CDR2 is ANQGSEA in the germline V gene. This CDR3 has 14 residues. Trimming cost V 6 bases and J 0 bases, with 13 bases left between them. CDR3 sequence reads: CSVHGRISTDTQYF. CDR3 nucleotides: TGCAGCGTCCACGGACGGATTAGCACAGATACGCAGTATTTT.

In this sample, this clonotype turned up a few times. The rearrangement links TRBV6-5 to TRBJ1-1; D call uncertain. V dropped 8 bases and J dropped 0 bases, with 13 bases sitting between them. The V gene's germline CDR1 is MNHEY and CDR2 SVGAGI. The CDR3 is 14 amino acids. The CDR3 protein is CASWVGSMNTEAFF. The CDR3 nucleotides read TGTGCCAGCTGGGTGGGGAGCATGAACACTGAAGCTTTCTTT.

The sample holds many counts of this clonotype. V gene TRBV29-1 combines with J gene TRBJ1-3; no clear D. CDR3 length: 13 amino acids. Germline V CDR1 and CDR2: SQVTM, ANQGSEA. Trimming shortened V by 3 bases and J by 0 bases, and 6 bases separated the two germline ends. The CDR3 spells CSVELDSGNTIYF. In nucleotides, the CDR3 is TGCAGCGTTGAGCTTGACTCTGGAAACACCATATATTTT. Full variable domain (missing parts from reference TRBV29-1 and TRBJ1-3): SAVISQKPSRDICQRGTSLTIQCQVDSQVTMMFWYRQQPGQSLTLIATANQGSEATYESGFVIDKFPISRPNLTFSTLTVSNMSPEDSSIYLCSVELDSGNTIYFGEGSWLTVV.

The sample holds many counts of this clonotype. The DNA for the CDR3 is TGTGCCAGCAGCCAAGGCCACGGGACAGACGTCGGAAACACCATATATTTT. This encodes CASSQGHGTDVGNTIYF. This chain uses TRBV4-2 with TRBJ1-3; 7 nucleotides agree with TRBD1. CDR1 LGHNA and CDR2 YNFKEQ come from the germline V gene. The CDR3 is 17 residues long. Losses at the gene ends were 1 base for V and 4 bases for J; bases not matched to a gene: 10.

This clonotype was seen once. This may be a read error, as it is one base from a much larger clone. As DNA, the CDR3 is TGTGACAGCAGGTTAACCGGGACAGGCCCCTACGAGCAGTACTTC. Translated, it gives CDSRLTGTGPYEQYF. The chain links TRBV7-2 to TRBJ2-7; 8 nucleotides line up with TRBD1. The CDR3 consists of 15 residues. Germline assignment: CDR1 SGHTA and CDR2 FQGNSA.

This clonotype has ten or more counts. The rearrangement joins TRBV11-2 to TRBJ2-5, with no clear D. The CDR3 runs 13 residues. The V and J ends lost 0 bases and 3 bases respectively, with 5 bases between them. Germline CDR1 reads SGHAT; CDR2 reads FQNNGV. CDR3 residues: CASSLELEETQYF. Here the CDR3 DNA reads TGTGCCAGCAGCTTAGAACTCGAAGAGACCCAGTACTTC.

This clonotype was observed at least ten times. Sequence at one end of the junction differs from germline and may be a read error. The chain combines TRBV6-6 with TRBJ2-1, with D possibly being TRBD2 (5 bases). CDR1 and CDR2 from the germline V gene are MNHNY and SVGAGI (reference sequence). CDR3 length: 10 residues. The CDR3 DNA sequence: TGCGCCAGCGGCCCCCTGGTACCGGTCTTC. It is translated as CASGPLVPVF.

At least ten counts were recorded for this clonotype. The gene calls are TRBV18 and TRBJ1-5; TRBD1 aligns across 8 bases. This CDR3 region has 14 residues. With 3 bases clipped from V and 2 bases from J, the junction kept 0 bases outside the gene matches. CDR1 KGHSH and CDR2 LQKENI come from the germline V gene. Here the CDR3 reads CASSPGQGNQPQHF. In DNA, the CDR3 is TGTGCCAGCTCACCGGGACAGGGCAATCAGCCCCAGCATTTT.

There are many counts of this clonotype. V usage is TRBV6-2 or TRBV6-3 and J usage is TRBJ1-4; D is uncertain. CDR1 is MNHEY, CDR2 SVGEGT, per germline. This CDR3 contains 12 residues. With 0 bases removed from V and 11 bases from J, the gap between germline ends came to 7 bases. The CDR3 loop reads CASSYSDLKLFF. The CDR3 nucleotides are TGTGCCAGCAGTTACTCGGATTTGAAACTGTTTTTT.